These T cell receptor beta chains were read from a single sample in a study of monozygotic twins with inflammatory bowel disease. TCRdb re-called the 5' RACE reads; every CDR3 protein appears as one record, without DNA. Its clone listing holds roughly 170,000 distinct CDR3 sequences. Input material: blood. The receptor set was obtained from a human donor with ulcerative colitis or Crohn's disease, or a healthy co-twin of an affected twin (not recorded which). CDR3s include the opening cysteine and the closing phenylalanine or tryptophan.

length	J	V	CDR3
12	TRBJ1-2	TRBV28	CASRLRQVGYTF
13	TRBJ2-7	TRBV20-1	CSASLLDLYEQYF
14	TRBJ2-1	TRBV11-2	CASSAVRGHNEQFF
15	TRBJ2-2	TRBV10-3	CAISESQVGTGELFF
18	TRBJ2-7	TRBV20-1	CSARQSSLSGLDLIRPYF
16	TRBJ2-3	TRBV4-1	CASSQGGTPSTDTQYF
14	TRBJ1-5	TRBV7-2	CASSLDFSNQPQHF
17	TRBJ2-2	TRBV18	CASSSRAGQGETGELFF
12	TRBJ2-3	TRBV7-2	CASSLEGLWQYF
16	TRBJ1-2	TRBV9	CASSPTGSNPNYGYTF
15	TRBJ2-3	TRBV20-1	CSAAGQGPRQYTQYF
14	TRBJ2-1	TRBV9	CASSVVLGTNEQFF
15	TRBJ2-1	TRBV7-3	CASSYGSGGRYEQFF
16	TRBJ2-1	TRBV4-3	CASSPQTSGAYNEQFF
13	TRBJ1-5	TRBV10-2	CASSEGGHQPQHF
15	TRBJ2-7	TRBV29-1	CSVEDGRGVSALQYF
13	TRBJ2-7	TRBV7-2	CASSLMALYEQYF
17	TRBJ2-7	TRBV5-1	CASSLTSSQTSSYEQYF
12	TRBJ2-5	TRBV5-1	CASSPSSETQYF
16	TRBJ2-7	TRBV5-4	CASSLAGLAVSYEQYF
17	TRBJ2-3	TRBV10-1	CASSEYPQRGAANTQYF
14	TRBJ1-2	TRBV5-1	CASSSEGSGYGYTF
14	TRBJ1-2	TRBV12-3/TRBV12-4	CASRLRDRGRGYTF
14	TRBJ1-1	TRBV6-2/TRBV6-3	CASSYRAMNTEAFF
15	TRBJ2-3	TRBV5-6	CASSRGLAGGDTQYF